These 9 T cell receptor beta chains originate from one sample sequenced in a study of control samples from healthy donors and cancer patients. Measured with immunoSEQ multiplex PCR; TCRdb has only the in-frame clones, and not every one. The sample has around 84,000 clones, 84% seen once; the top ten hold 11%. Source material: PBMCs. Source of these receptors: a man aged 55-75 years with head and neck cancer.

CDR3 nucleotides: TGTGCCAGCAGTGACTCGGGAGGGACCTACTTTGGCTACACCTTC. Encoded protein: CASSDSGGTYFGYTF. This chain joins TRBV6-4 and TRBJ1-2; TRBD1 is a possible D gene (5 bases). Germline lookup yields CDR1 MRHNA and CDR2 SNTAGT. CDR3 size: 15 residues. V was pared by 0 bases and J by 7 bases, with 15 bases between.

The V call is TRBV28, the J call TRBJ2-5; 8 bases align to TRBD1. The ends lost 6 bases at V and 2 bases at J; junction bases unmatched: 11. The germline V gene encodes CDR1 MDHEN and CDR2 SYDVKM. The CDR3 has 16 amino acids. The DNA for the CDR3 is TGTGCCAGCAGAAGCGTCCCGGGGACAGGACAAGAGACCCAGTACTTC. This gives the protein CASRSVPGTGQETQYF. The full variable domain, completed using reference TRBV28 and TRBJ2-5, is DVKVTQSSRYLVKRTGEKVFLECVQDMDHENMFWYRQDPGLGLRLIYFSYDVKMKEKGDIPEGYSVSREKKERFSLILESASTNQTSMYLCASRSVPGTGQETQYFGPGTRLLVL.

The J gene is TRBJ2-2, the V gene TRBV6-1, with 8 bases lining up with TRBD2. V was clipped by 1 base and J by 5 bases; unmatched bases: 12. The germline CDR1 and CDR2 sequences are MNHNS and SASEGT. The CDR3 is 18 amino acids. Written as DNA, the CDR3 is TGTGCCAGCAGTGAAGGGTGGATTTACGGGAGGGCTACCGGGGAGCTGTTTTTT. It encodes CASSEGWIYGRATGELFF.

The chain uses TRBV10-3 and TRBJ2-7, with TRBD1 matching over 10 bases. CDR1 and CDR2 (germline): ENHRY, SYGVKD. Unmatched junction bases numbered 3, after V lost 6 bases and J lost 1 base. The CDR3 has 14 residues. The CDR3 DNA reads as TGTGCCATCAGGCGGACAGGGGGATCCTACGAGCAGTACTTC. Translation: CAIRRTGGSYEQYF.

Note on this clone: Other DNA sequences from this sample encode an identical CDR3 as well. This chain uses TRBV19 with TRBJ1-1; 7 positions match TRBD1. The CDR3 runs to 13 residues. Germline-derived CDR1 and CDR2 are LNHDA and SQIVND (reference sequence). V shed 4 bases, J shed 5 bases, and the junction held 4 bases outside the gene matches. DNA for the CDR3: TGTGCCAGTAGTACCCAGGGGGGAACTGAAGCTTTCTTT. Its protein is CASSTQGGTEAFF. Based on the CDR3 plus reference TRBV19 and TRBJ1-1, the full variable domain is DGGITQSPKYLFRKEGQNVTLSCEQNLNHDAMYWYRQDPGQGLRLIYYSQIVNDFQKGDIAEGYSVSREKKESFPLTVTSAQKNPTAFYLCASSTQGGTEAFFGQGTRLTVV.

The chain uses TRBV7-9 and TRBJ1-1; weak D call: TRBD1 (5 bases). Germline-derived CDR1 and CDR2 are SEHNR and FQNEAQ (reference sequence). Deletions cut 1 base from V and 5 bases from J, with 8 bases between. This CDR3 has 13 amino acids. The CDR3 nucleotides are TGTGCCAGCAGCTTAGGGGGCAGGACTGAAGCTTTCTTT. It translates to CASSLGGRTEAFF.

The chain combines TRBV28 with TRBJ1-6; D uncertain. V was clipped by 5 bases and J by 1 base, with 18 bases between them. The length of the CDR3 is 18 residues. Germline CDR1 MDHEN, CDR2 SYDVKM. This CDR3 is CASSTDHSGGSYNSPLHF. As DNA, the CDR3 is TGTGCCAGCAGTACAGACCACAGCGGTGGGTCCTATAATTCACCCCTCCACTTT.

The rearrangement joins TRBV19 to TRBJ2-1; 7 bases match TRBD2. CDR3 length equals 16 residues. Per the germline V gene, CDR1 is LNHDA and CDR2 is SQIVND (reference sequence). The V gene end was trimmed by 0 bases and the J gene end by 2 bases; junction bases not matched to a gene: 4. CDR3: CASSIDRSGTYNEQFF. CDR3 nucleotides: TGTGCCAGTAGTATAGATAGAAGCGGGACCTACAATGAGCAGTTCTTC. Variable domain in full (rest from reference TRBV19 and TRBJ2-1): DGGITQSPKYLFRKEGQNVTLSCEQNLNHDAMYWYRQDPGQGLRLIYYSQIVNDFQKGDIAEGYSVSREKKESFPLTVTSAQKNPTAFYLCASSIDRSGTYNEQFFGPGTRLTVL.

The rearrangement joins TRBV4-2 to TRBJ2-5, with TRBD2 as a possible D gene (7 bases). Germline CDR1 and CDR2: LGHNA and YNFKEQ. CDR3 length: 14 amino acids. Between the trimmed V and J ends, which lost 4 bases and 10 bases, there was a span of 19 bases. The chain's CDR3 is CASSPTREGGIQYF. In DNA, the CDR3 is TGTGCCAGCAGCCCGACTAGAGAGGGGGGGATCCAGTACTTC.